These 3 T cell receptor beta chains were all obtained from the same sample, sequenced in a study of glioma-infiltrating T cells. Amplification of TCR alpha and beta CDR3 regions from RNA used iRepertoire nested multiplex PCR. TCRdb ran MiXCR on the multiplex PCR reads and lists one entry per CDR3 protein. The sample yields 150,000 to 200,000 distinct CDR3 sequences, under 55% seen once. The material sequenced was glioma tissue, nonneoplastic brain tissue, or PBMCs (not recorded which). Receptor source: a human donor with low-grade glioma or glioblastoma, undergoing nonglioma brain surgery, or in good health (not recorded which).

Comments on this clonotype: A read error is possible here, since a much larger clone lies one base away. The chain carries TRBV24-1 and TRBJ2-5, with D hard to call. The germline V and J ends were trimmed by 1 base and 1 base, with 9 bases remaining between them. From germline, CDR1 is KGHDR and CDR2 SFDVKD. This CDR3 is built from 15 residues. CDR3 sequence (DNA): TGTGCCACCAGTGATTTCGAGGCAGGCCAAGAGACCCAGTACTTC. Residues: CATSDFEAGQETQYF.

This chain uses TRBV19 with TRBJ1-5; D remains unclear. V was clipped by 2 bases and J by 7 bases, with 15 bases between them. In germline, CDR1 is LNHDA, CDR2 SQIVND (reference sequence). CDR3 size: 15 residues. CDR3 nucleotides: TGTGCCAGTAGTATAACTGGCGGGATTAAACAGCCCCAGCATTTT. Translating gives CASSITGGIKQPQHF.

In this sample, this clonotype turned up once. The V and J genes are TRBV9 and TRBJ2-7, with 8 bases that match TRBD1. CDR1 and CDR2 (germline): SGDLS, YYNGEE. V was clipped by 4 bases and J by 4 bases; unmatched bases: 7. The CDR3 length is 14 residues. The CDR3 is CASSQGQDYYEQYF. The CDR3, as DNA: TGTGCCAGCAGCCAGGGACAGGATTATTACGAGCAGTACTTC.